The rows below give T cell receptor beta chains drawn from one sample of a study of blood T cell repertoires in COVID-19. Generated by immunoSEQ multiplex PCR, the TCRdb table keeps only in-frame clones and is missing some. The data hold 140,000 or so clones, with 80% observed a single time. The sample taken for sequencing was peripheral blood. All receptors derive from a woman in her forties or fifties with acute or convalescent COVID-19. CDR3s include the opening cysteine and the closing phenylalanine or tryptophan. The D gene is left open where the match is weak. Not every row has a clone size; where given, it reads once, few, many or a size class.

d_gene: .
j_gene: TRBJ2-7
v_gene: TRBV7-9
abundance: .
CDR3aa: CASSLGTGPVSYEQYF
CDR3nt: TGTGCCAGCAGCTTAGGAACAGGACCTGTCTCCTACGAGCAGTACTTC

d_gene: .
j_gene: TRBJ1-1
v_gene: TRBV2
abundance: once
CDR3aa: CASSESGTGTFF
CDR3nt: TGTGCCAGCAGTGAATCAGGAACAGGGACCTTCTTT

d_gene: .
j_gene: TRBJ1-1
v_gene: TRBV27
abundance: .
CDR3aa: CASSMQGFLMNTEAFF
CDR3nt: TGTGCCAGCAGCATGCAGGGGTTTTTGATGAACACTGAAGCTTTCTTT

d_gene: TRBD1
j_gene: TRBJ1-2
v_gene: TRBV5-5
abundance: .
CDR3aa: CASSLVEPGTVGLANYGYTF
CDR3nt: TGTGCCAGCAGCTTGGTAGAGCCGGGGACAGTGGGACTAGCTAACTATGGCTACACCTTC

d_gene: .
j_gene: TRBJ2-1
v_gene: TRBV5-1
abundance: .
CDR3aa: CASSLAANNEQFF
CDR3nt: TGCGCCAGCAGCTTGGCTGCTAACAATGAGCAGTTCTTC

d_gene: .
j_gene: TRBJ1-4
v_gene: TRBV5-1
abundance: .
CDR3aa: CASSLAQGMREKLFF
CDR3nt: TGCGCCAGCAGCTTGGCGCAGGGGATGAGGGAAAAACTGTTTTTT

d_gene: .
j_gene: TRBJ1-3
v_gene: TRBV27
abundance: .
CDR3aa: CASSPSLSGNTIYF
CDR3nt: TGTGCCAGCAGTCCTAGCCTTTCTGGAAACACCATATATTTT

d_gene: .
j_gene: TRBJ2-2
v_gene: TRBV7-2
abundance: .
CDR3aa: CASSRRGGQNTGELFF
CDR3nt: TGTGCCAGCAGCCGCCGTGGGGGACAGAACACCGGGGAGCTGTTTTTT

d_gene: TRBD1
j_gene: TRBJ2-7
v_gene: TRBV7-7
abundance: once
CDR3aa: CASSTQQGTGEQYF
CDR3nt: TGTGCCAGCAGCACCCAACAGGGGACGGGGGAGCAGTACTTC

d_gene: TRBD1
j_gene: TRBJ1-4
v_gene: TRBV5-6
abundance: .
CDR3aa: CASSLVTGNLNEKLFF
CDR3nt: TGTGCCAGCAGCTTAGTGACAGGGAACCTTAATGAAAAACTGTTTTTT

d_gene: TRBD2
j_gene: TRBJ2-5
v_gene: TRBV9
abundance: .
CDR3aa: CASSETGGPMETQYF
CDR3nt: TGTGCCAGCAGCGAGACGGGGGGGCCTATGGAGACCCAGTACTTC

d_gene: TRBD2
j_gene: TRBJ2-1
v_gene: TRBV10-2
abundance: once
CDR3aa: CASSDPAGGTHEQFF
CDR3nt: TGCGCCAGCAGCGATCCGGCGGGGGGGACACATGAGCAGTTCTTC

d_gene: .
j_gene: TRBJ2-7
v_gene: TRBV5-6
abundance: .
CDR3aa: CASTTLPGSAEQYF
CDR3nt: TGTGCCAGCACCACCTTACCGGGGAGCGCCGAGCAGTACTTC

d_gene: TRBD1
j_gene: TRBJ2-5
v_gene: TRBV7-9
abundance: .
CDR3aa: CASSWGQGYRETQYF
CDR3nt: TGTGCCAGCAGCTGGGGACAGGGGTATAGGGAGACCCAGTACTTC

d_gene: .
j_gene: TRBJ2-7
v_gene: TRBV29-1
abundance: .
CDR3aa: CSVRVEFTYEQYF
CDR3nt: TGCAGCGTGCGGGTAGAATTCACCTACGAGCAGTACTTC

d_gene: TRBD1
j_gene: TRBJ2-7
v_gene: TRBV5-1
abundance: .
CDR3aa: CASSLGTGGQEQYF
CDR3nt: TGCGCCAGCAGCTTGGGGACAGGGGGCCAGGAGCAGTACTTC